Presented here are 27 T cell receptor beta chains from one specimen sequenced in a study of cytomegalovirus exposure and HLA in healthy donors. PCR primers comprised 60 Vbeta and 13 Jbeta primers. The repertoire was sequenced with immunoSEQ multiplex PCR; TCRdb's copy has only in-frame clones and lacks some. The table shows 150,000 to 200,000 clones, with roughly three quarters occurring only once. The specimen sequenced was PBMCs. All receptors come from a woman aged 40 to 50 in good health and CMV-seronegative.

V and J are TRBV7-6 and TRBJ2-7; 8 nucleotides align to TRBD1. V lost 1 base to trimming and J lost 2 bases; unmatched junction nucleotides: 1. Germline-derived CDR1 and CDR2 are SGHVS and FNYEAQ. This CDR3 has 14 residues. The CDR3 is CASSLDRGAYEQYF. DNA of the CDR3: TGTGCCAGCAGCTTAGACAGGGGGGCCTACGAGCAGTACTTC.

The rearrangement uses TRBV11-3 and TRBJ2-2; D may be TRBD2 (6 bases). V was clipped by 3 bases and J by 6 bases, with 14 bases between them. The CDR3 length is 15 residues. CDR1 SGHNT and CDR2 YENEEA come from the germline V gene. In DNA, the CDR3 is TGTGCCAGCAGCTTTCTCTCGACTAGGTCCGGGGAGCTGTTTTTT. Residues: CASSFLSTRSGELFF.

The rearrangement uses TRBV5-1 and TRBJ2-7, with 7 positions matching TRBD2. Trimming at V came to 5 bases and at J to 2 bases, leaving 7 bases not matched to a gene. This CDR3 region has 14 residues. The germline V gene encodes CDR1 SGHRS and CDR2 YFSETQ. The CDR3 region is CASRGAGLTYEQYF. CDR3 DNA sequence: TGCGCCAGCAGAGGAGCGGGACTTACCTACGAGCAGTACTTC.

The V call is TRBV11-2, the J call TRBJ1-1; tentative D call: TRBD1 (5 bases). This CDR3 is 12 amino acids long. Deletions cut 3 bases from V and 9 bases from J, with 11 bases between. Germline V gene data show CDR1 as SGHAT and CDR2 as FQNNGV. CDR3 sequence: CASSLLGGKAFF. In DNA form, the CDR3 reads TGTGCCAGCAGCTTGCTGGGGGGAAAAGCTTTCTTT.

This chain connects TRBV9 to TRBJ1-1; tentatively, D is TRBD1 (5 bases). This CDR3 comprises 13 residues. Deletions cut 4 bases from V and 4 bases from J, with 11 bases between. The germline CDR1 and CDR2 sequences are SGDLS and YYNGEE. CDR3 protein: CASSRTSGTEAFF. In DNA form, the CDR3 reads TGTGCCAGCAGCAGGACATCTGGCACTGAAGCTTTCTTT.

This clone was seen only once. The CDR3 loop reads CASSPSGDQPQHF. CDR3 coding DNA: TGTGCCAGCAGTCCTTCGGGGGATCAGCCCCAGCATTTT. The V gene is TRBV6-5, the J gene TRBJ1-5; D is possibly TRBD1 (5 bases). Germline assignment: CDR1 MNHEY and CDR2 SVGAGI. The CDR3 consists of 13 residues. The V and J ends lost 5 bases and 5 bases respectively, with 10 bases between them.

This clone was observed a single time. This chain uses TRBV28 with TRBJ1-6; the match to TRBD1 covers 7 bases. The junction had 4 bases not matched to a gene; V was cut back by 4 bases and J by 4 bases. Germline loops: CDR1 MDHEN, CDR2 SYDVKM. The CDR3 is made up of 15 amino acids. The CDR3 DNA is TGTGCCAGCAGTTCCCCGACAGGGTATAATTCACCCCTCCACTTT. Residues: CASSSPTGYNSPLHF. The entire variable domain, with the rest obtained from reference TRBV28 and TRBJ1-6, is as follows: DVKVTQSSRYLVKRTGEKVFLECVQDMDHENMFWYRQDPGLGLRLIYFSYDVKMKEKGDIPEGYSVSREKKERFSLILESASTNQTSMYLCASSSPTGYNSPLHFGNGTRLTVT.

This clone has only one observation. This chain links TRBV30 with TRBJ2-5; D is unresolved. Germline V gene sequence: CDR1 GTSNPN, CDR2 SVGIG (reference sequence). The CDR3 loop spans 12 amino acids. V was pared by 0 bases and J by 4 bases, with 6 bases between. CDR3 sequence reads: CAWSVQIETQYF. The CDR3 bases are TGTGCCTGGAGTGTACAGATAGAGACCCAGTACTTC.

The V call is TRBV28, the J call TRBJ2-2, with D perhaps matching TRBD1 (6 bases). This CDR3 has 13 residues. V lost 9 bases and J lost 2, with 10 bases in between. Germline CDR1 and CDR2: MDHEN and SYDVKM. DNA of the CDR3: TGTGCCAGTGAGACAGGCAACACCGGGGAGCTGTTTTTT. Its protein product is CASETGNTGELFF.

V usage is TRBV7-2 and J usage is TRBJ1-5, with D possibly matching TRBD1 (5 bases). This CDR3 spans 15 amino acids. Per germline, CDR1 SGHTA and CDR2 FQGNSA. The germline V and J ends were trimmed by 5 bases and 6 bases, with 17 bases remaining between them. The CDR3: CASSVSGLVGQPQHF. The CDR3 DNA is TGTGCCAGCAGCGTCTCAGGGTTGGTGGGTCAGCCCCAGCATTTT.

The chain couples TRBV28 to TRBJ2-2; the D gene is possibly TRBD2 (6 bases). Germline-derived CDR1 and CDR2 are MDHEN and SYDVKM. The CDR3 sequence is 15 residues long. V lost 6 bases and J 1 base, leaving 12 bases between the germline ends. DNA of the CDR3: TGTGCCAGCAGACAGGCGGGATTGAACACCGGGGAGCTGTTTTTT. It yields the protein CASRQAGLNTGELFF.

This chain connects TRBV10-3 to TRBJ1-1; TRBD1 matches at 7 bases. Germline trimming cut 4 bases from V and 8 bases from J; bases unmatched to any gene: 7. CDR3 length: 13 amino acids. Germline lookup yields CDR1 ENHRY and CDR2 SYGVKD. This chain's CDR3 is CAISAGTETEAFF. Here the CDR3 DNA reads TGTGCCATCAGTGCCGGGACAGAGACAGAAGCTTTCTTT.

The chain employs TRBV18 and TRBJ1-1; 8 bases align to TRBD1. CDR1 KGHSH and CDR2 LQKENI come from the germline V gene. The CDR3 runs 15 residues. V dropped 3 bases and J dropped 7; count of bases not matched to a gene: 10. CDR3 residues: CASSPGQEISREAFF. The CDR3 DNA reads TGTGCCAGCTCACCGGGACAGGAGATCTCCCGTGAAGCTTTCTTT.

The V and J genes are TRBV6-6 and TRBJ2-7; D remains unclear. This CDR3 is built from 14 residues. Germline CDR1 and CDR2: MNHNY and SVGAGI (reference sequence). The V and J ends lost 0 bases and 0 bases respectively, with 6 bases between them. The CDR3 region has the DNA TGTGCCAGCAGTTACTCCGAGAGCTCCTACGAGCAGTACTTC. It encodes CASSYSESSYEQYF.

The V and J genes are TRBV28 and TRBJ2-3, with a weak D call TRBD2 (5 bases). Trimming cost V 5 bases and J 2 bases, with 17 bases left between them. Germline CDR1 is MDHEN and CDR2 is SYDVKM. There are 16 residues in the CDR3. For the CDR3, the DNA is TGTGCCAGCAGTGACACTAGGAACCCGAACACAGATACGCAGTATTTT. Protein sequence: CASSDTRNPNTDTQYF. The whole variable domain, remainder taken from reference TRBV28 and TRBJ2-3, is DVKVTQSSRYLVKRTGEKVFLECVQDMDHENMFWYRQDPGLGLRLIYFSYDVKMKEKGDIPEGYSVSREKKERFSLILESASTNQTSMYLCASSDTRNPNTDTQYFGPGTRLTVL.

The CDR3 loop reads CASSTHRGGTQYF. The CDR3 nucleotides read TGTGCCAGCAGTACCCACAGGGGGGGGACGCAGTATTTT. The V and J genes are TRBV6-5 and TRBJ2-3, with D tentatively TRBD1 (8 bases). The CDR3 spans 13 residues. V was shortened by 5 bases and J by 9 bases, with 15 bases between the two germline ends. The germline CDR1 and CDR2 sequences are MNHEY and SVGAGI.

The chain has TRBV10-2 and TRBJ2-2, with no clear D. Germline assignment: CDR1 WSHSY and CDR2 SAAADI. V gave up 5 bases and J gave up 0 bases, with 7 bases separating them. CDR3 size: 14 residues. CDR3 DNA sequence: TGCGCCAGCAGTTGGGCATCGAACACCGGGGAGCTGTTTTTT. Translating it yields CASSWASNTGELFF.

The genes are TRBV5-1 and TRBJ2-2, with 11 bases fitting TRBD2. V dropped 0 bases and J dropped 1; count of bases not matched to a gene: 5. The CDR3 length is 18 residues. Germline CDR1 and CDR2: SGHRS and YFSETQ. CDR3 sequence: CASSLGLAGGMNTGELFF. The CDR3 coding sequence is TGCGCCAGCAGCTTGGGGCTAGCGGGAGGAATGAACACCGGGGAGCTGTTTTTT.

This chain links TRBV30 with TRBJ1-1; perhaps TRBD1 as D (5 bases). CDR3 length: 13 residues. V lost 0 bases and J lost 5, with 10 bases in between. The germline V gene encodes CDR1 GTSNPN and CDR2 SVGIG (reference sequence). The DNA for the CDR3 is TGTGCCTGGAGTGTAGAAGGGGATACTGAAGCTTTCTTT. The encoded protein is CAWSVEGDTEAFF.

As for this clone: One junction end disagrees with the germline gene, perhaps due to a read error. V and J are TRBV6-5 and TRBJ2-6; D may be TRBD1 (5 bases). Germline values: CDR1 MNHEY, CDR2 SVGAGI. The CDR3 is made up of 15 amino acids. CDR3 nucleotides: TGTGCCAGCAGTTACTCAGTCTCTGGGGCCAACGGCCTGACTTTC. It translates to CASSYSVSGANGLTF.

The J gene is TRBJ2-1, the V gene TRBV29-1, with 7 bases lining up with TRBD1. Germline V CDR1 and CDR2: SQVTM, ANQGSEA. Losses at the gene ends were 6 bases for V and 0 bases for J; bases not matched to a gene: 5. The length of the CDR3 is 14 residues. The CDR3 sequence is CSVDQGVSYNEQFF. Here the CDR3 DNA reads TGCAGCGTCGACCAGGGGGTCTCCTACAATGAGCAGTTCTTC.

J is TRBJ2-6 and V is TRBV19, with 7 bases fitting TRBD1. J lost 15 bases, V lost 7 bases, and 12 bases had no gene match. Germline lookup yields CDR1 LNHDA and CDR2 SQIVND (reference sequence). The CDR3 extends over 13 amino acids. The CDR3 nucleotides read TGTGCCAGTAACACAGGGGCAGGGGGTGGCCTGACTTTC. This codes for CASNTGAGGGLTF.

The chain recombines TRBV6-1 with TRBJ2-3; 9 bases match TRBD2. This CDR3 has 15 residues. From germline, CDR1 is MNHNS and CDR2 SASEGT. J gave up 2 bases and V 2 bases, and 2 bases lay outside the gene matches. The chain's CDR3 is CASSELAGDTDTQYF. The CDR3 DNA follows: TGTGCCAGCAGTGAATTAGCGGGGGACACAGATACGCAGTATTTT.

The chain recombines TRBV11-2 with TRBJ2-1; the D gene is possibly TRBD2 (5 bases). Germline CDR1 is SGHAT and CDR2 is FQNNGV. Trimming cost V 4 bases and J 7 bases, with 17 bases left between them. CDR3 length equals 15 residues. DNA for the CDR3: TGTGCCAGCAGCTCGGGAAATAACGTGAGAAATGAGCAGTTCTTC. It specifies CASSSGNNVRNEQFF.

The chain is built from TRBV4-3 and TRBJ2-5; 11 bases are shared with TRBD2. Losses at the gene ends were 4 bases for V and 2 bases for J; bases not matched to a gene: 12. The CDR3 spans 18 residues. The germline V gene has CDR1 LGHNA and CDR2 YSLEER. Here the CDR3 reads CASSRVIGTSGPQETQYF. The CDR3, as DNA: TGCGCCAGCAGCCGAGTGATAGGGACTAGCGGACCACAAGAGACCCAGTACTTC.

The J gene is TRBJ2-1, the V gene TRBV28; 14 bases are shared with TRBD2. There are 20 residues in the CDR3. Germline V gene lookup returns CDR1 MDHEN and CDR2 SYDVKM. The V segment lost 1 base and the J segment 6 bases; nucleotides outside the gene matches: 14. CDR3 DNA: TGTGCCAGCAGTTTATACCCCGGACTAGCGGGGGGCCCGACGACCAATGAGCAGTTCTTC. Protein sequence: CASSLYPGLAGGPTTNEQFF.

The chain has TRBV10-1 and TRBJ2-1; 8 nucleotides line up with TRBD2. After removal of 3 bases from V and 8 bases from J, the junction contained 6 bases not matched to a gene. The CDR3 is 14 amino acids. From germline, CDR1 is WNHNN and CDR2 SYGVQD (reference sequence). CDR3 protein: CASSEYILADEQFF. In DNA, the CDR3 is TGCGCCAGCAGTGAATATATACTAGCGGATGAGCAGTTCTTC.